Listed here are 23 T cell receptor beta chains from one sample, sequenced in a study of CD8+CD57+ T cells in acquired aplastic anemia. Patients who underwent sequencing had shown CD8+CD57+ cell expansion by flow cytometry. For these TCRs, the target antigens are not known. General study results and limits: Reduced diversity was recorded for CD8+CD57+ cells relative to total CD4+ and CD8+ pools in patients.

CDR3 and TCR beta VDJ profiling relied on genomic DNA as the template. TCRdb recomputed calls from the reads with MiXCR, one row per CDR3 protein. Altogether 15,000 to 20,000 distinct CDR3 sequences are present, over 35% being singletons, with the ten largest covering 86%. The sequencing input was CD8+CD57+ T cells sorted from PBMCs. Subset of the sample: bead-enriched CD8+CD57+ effector memory T cells from SAA patients. The receptors originated from a human donor with aplastic anemia.

CDR3 nucleotides: TGTGCCATCAGTGAGAATGGCCGGAACGCCTACGAGCAGTACTTC. Its translation: CAISENGRNAYEQYF. The V and J genes are TRBV10-3 and TRBJ2-7; D is unclear. CDR1 and CDR2 from the germline V gene are ENHRY and SYGVKD. V lost 2 bases, J lost 2 bases, and 13 bases lay in between. The CDR3 has 15 amino acids.

The V gene is TRBV6-2 or TRBV6-3, the J gene TRBJ2-7; D remains unclear. The CDR3 is 11 residues long. V gave up 6 bases and J gave up 3 bases, with 6 bases separating them. The germline V gene has CDR1 MNHEY and CDR2 SVGEGT. CDR3 DNA sequence: TGTGCCAGCAGGGGGATCTACGAGCAGTACTTC. Translation gives CASRGIYEQYF.

This clonotype showed up just a few times. V and J are TRBV2 and TRBJ1-5; D remains unclear. Trimming removed 6 bases at V and 6 bases at J, with 9 bases between. CDR1 is SNHLY and CDR2 is FYNNEI in the germline V gene. The CDR3 loop spans 12 amino acids. CDR3 sequence: CASRGGGQPQHF. Written as DNA, the CDR3 is TGTGCCAGCAGGGGCGGCGGTCAGCCCCAGCATTTT.

The J gene is TRBJ1-1, the V gene TRBV20-1; 8 nucleotides agree with TRBD1. Trimming cost V 3 bases and J 6 bases; bases outside gene matches: 9. This CDR3 has 14 residues. Germline lookup yields CDR1 DFQATT and CDR2 SNEGSKA (reference sequence). DNA of the CDR3: TGCAGTGCTAGCTCAGGGGGCGCGGGTTCTGAAGCTTTCTTT. It is translated as CSASSGGAGSEAFF.

This chain uses TRBV5-1 with TRBJ2-5; 7 nucleotides match TRBD2. With 4 bases clipped from V and 5 bases from J, the junction kept 14 bases outside the gene matches. The CDR3 is made up of 16 amino acids. Germline V gives CDR1 SGHRS, CDR2 YFSETQ. Written as DNA, the CDR3 is TGCGCCAGCAGCCACTCTGGGGGGGGAAGGCTTGAGACCCAGTACTTC. It is translated as CASSHSGGGRLETQYF. The variable domain in full, with the rest retrieved from reference TRBV5-1 and TRBJ2-5, is KAGVTQTPRYLIKTRGQQVTLSCSPISGHRSVSWYQQTPGQGLQFLFEYFSETQRNKGNFPGRFSGRQFSNSRSEMNVSTLELGDSALYLCASSHSGGGRLETQYFGPGTRLLVL.

The J gene is TRBJ2-7, the V gene TRBV20-1, with TRBD2 matching over 13 bases. The V gene end was trimmed by 4 bases and the J gene end by 7 bases; junction bases not matched to a gene: 7. The CDR3 spans 14 residues. Germline CDR1 DFQATT, CDR2 SNEGSKA (reference sequence). The CDR3 loop is CSAKPPGLAGEQYF. The CDR3, as DNA: TGCAGTGCTAAACCCCCGGGACTAGCGGGAGAGCAGTACTTC.

The chain combines TRBV20-1 with TRBJ1-2; unclear D gene. The CDR3 runs to 12 residues. In germline, CDR1 is DFQATT, CDR2 SNEGSKA (reference sequence). V lost 5 bases and J lost 2, with 9 bases in between. The CDR3 DNA sequence: TGCAGTGCTCATACGGAAAACTATGGCTACACCTTC. Protein product: CSAHTENYGYTF.

The V call is TRBV10-2, the J call TRBJ1-5, with TRBD1 as a possible D gene (5 bases). CDR3 length: 14 amino acids. Deletions cut 8 bases from V and 4 bases from J, with 15 bases between. Germline V gene data show CDR1 as WSHSY and CDR2 as SAAADI. The chain's CDR3 is CASGSRVENQPQHF. CDR3 bases: TGCGCCAGCGGCTCCAGGGTTGAAAATCAGCCCCAGCATTTT.

Ten or more counts support this clonotype. The rearrangement uses TRBV12-3 or TRBV12-4 and TRBJ2-2, with D uncertain. With 3 bases removed from V and 4 bases from J, the gap between germline ends came to 6 bases. The CDR3 consists of 13 residues. The CDR3 region is CASSLRSTGELFF. The CDR3 bases are TGTGCCAGCAGTTTGAGAAGCACCGGGGAGCTGTTTTTT.

This chain links TRBV25-1 with TRBJ2-7, with D perhaps matching TRBD1 (6 bases). Germline CDR1 and CDR2: MGHDK and SYGVNS. The CDR3 contains 13 residues. V lost 4 bases, J lost 3 bases, and 10 bases lay in between. CDR3 region: CASSVQGFYEQYF. The CDR3 nucleotides are TGTGCCAGCAGTGTACAGGGATTCTACGAGCAGTACTTC.

This clonotype has at least ten counts. The rearrangement joins TRBV20-1 to TRBJ2-7, with TRBD2 matching 16 bases. Germline V gene sequence: CDR1 DFQATT, CDR2 SNEGSKA (reference sequence). V trimming: 2 bases; J trimming: 2 bases; junction bases outside the gene matches: 18. CDR3 length equals 21 residues. CDR3 in DNA: TGCAGTGCTAGACCCCGAGAGCCGGGACTAGCGGGGGGGCGGTTTACCTACGAGCAGTACTTC. It codes for CSARPREPGLAGGRFTYEQYF.

V gene TRBV20-1 combines with J gene TRBJ2-2, with D maybe TRBD2 (5 bases). V gave up 3 bases and J gave up 2 bases, with 7 bases separating them. Germline V gene data show CDR1 as DFQATT and CDR2 as SNEGSKA (reference sequence). The length of the CDR3 is 13 residues. DNA of the CDR3: TGCAGTGCTAGCGGGATAAACACCGGGGAGCTGTTTTTT. Translated, it gives CSASGINTGELFF.

This clonotype was detected ten times or more. V is TRBV7-2 and J is TRBJ2-1, with D possibly TRBD1 on 6 matching bases. The CDR3 covers 15 residues. Trimming removed 5 bases at V and 4 bases at J, with 15 bases between. Germline V gives CDR1 SGHTA, CDR2 FQGNSA. The DNA for the CDR3 is TGTGCCAGCAGCACACTGGGGGCCGCGTACAATGAGCAGTTCTTC. Translation: CASSTLGAAYNEQFF.

The V call is TRBV7-6, the J call TRBJ2-5; TRBD2 aligns across 7 bases. The CDR3 runs to 12 residues. CDR1 is SGHVS, CDR2 FNYEAQ, per germline. Losses at the gene ends were 8 bases for V and 1 base for J; bases not matched to a gene: 1. The CDR3 here is CASGGGQETQYF. CDR3 nucleotide sequence: TGTGCCAGCGGGGGGGGCCAAGAGACCCAGTACTTC. Variable domain in full (rest from reference TRBV7-6 and TRBJ2-5): GAGVSQSPRYKVTKRGQDVALRCDPISGHVSLYWYRQALGQGPEFLTYFNYEAQQDKSGLPNDRFSAERPEGSISTLTIQRTEQRDSAMYRCASGGGQETQYFGPGTRLLVL.

The genes are TRBV9 and TRBJ2-3; TRBD1 matches 9 bases. V shed 4 bases and J 0 bases; nucleotides not matched to a gene: 9. This CDR3 is built from 17 residues. Germline lookup yields CDR1 SGDLS and CDR2 YYNGEE. The CDR3 DNA is TGTGCCAGCAGCAAAACAGGGGGCTCTGATAGCACAGATACGCAGTATTTT. It specifies CASSKTGGSDSTDTQYF.

This clonotype has at least ten counts. For the CDR3, the DNA is TGTGCCACCGCGTCGGCGCTTGGGGCTTACAATGAGCAGTTCTTC. Encoded protein: CATASALGAYNEQFF. This chain joins TRBV15 and TRBJ2-1, with a possible D match to TRBD1 (5 bases). Germline loops: CDR1 LNHNV, CDR2 YYDKDF (reference sequence). V was clipped by 8 bases and J by 4 bases, with 18 bases between them. This CDR3 contains 15 residues.

The table lists this clonotype with many counts. The V gene is TRBV20-1, the J gene TRBJ1-1, with 8 bases that match TRBD1. Germline CDR1 is DFQATT and CDR2 is SNEGSKA (reference sequence). J lost 4 bases, V lost 0 bases, and 7 bases had no gene match. The CDR3 is 15 amino acids. The CDR3 coding sequence is TGCAGTGCTAGAGATATGGACAGGGCGATCACTGAAGCTTTCTTT. This codes for CSARDMDRAITEAFF.

This chain uses TRBV20-1 with TRBJ2-3; a possible D gene is TRBD2 (6 bases). V lost 3 bases and J lost 5, with 15 bases in between. The germline CDR1 and CDR2 sequences are DFQATT and SNEGSKA (reference sequence). This CDR3 spans 14 amino acids. As DNA, the CDR3 is TGCAGTGCTAGGAAGTGGGTCGGGGGAGATACGCAGTATTTT. Translating gives CSARKWVGGDTQYF.

The DNA for the CDR3 is TGTGCCAGCAGCTGGCGTGGGCGGACCGGGGAGCTGTTTTTT. Translating it yields CASSWRGRTGELFF. V is TRBV13 and J is TRBJ2-2; D is ambiguous. Trimming took 4 bases from V and 5 from J, leaving 11 bases between them. The CDR3 loop spans 14 amino acids. Germline V gene sequence: CDR1 PRHDT, CDR2 FYEKMQ (reference sequence).

This clonotype was counted between two and nine times. The CDR3: CASSPQGGTQYF. The CDR3, as DNA: TGTGCCAGCAGCCCACAGGGAGGTACGCAGTATTTT. The chain is built from TRBV6-1 and TRBJ2-3, with D tentatively TRBD1 or TRBD2 (6 bases each). V gave up 6 bases and J gave up 8 bases, with 12 bases separating them. This CDR3 comprises 12 residues. The V gene's germline CDR1 is MNHNS and CDR2 SASEGT.

This clonotype has ten or more counts. A much larger clone is a single base away; this may be a read error. The chain carries TRBV2 and TRBJ2-7, with a weak D call TRBD1 (6 bases). Germline CDR1 SNHLY, CDR2 FYNNEI. Between the trimmed V and J ends, which lost 4 bases and 2 bases, there was a span of 12 bases. The CDR3 totals 14 residues. The CDR3 DNA sequence: TGTGCCAGCAGTGGATATTGGACAGCCTACGAGCAGTACTTC. Translation: CASSGYWTAYEQYF.

This clonotype was detected many times. The rearrangement joins TRBV2 to TRBJ2-3, with 8 bases aligning to TRBD2. CDR1 and CDR2 from the germline V gene are SNHLY and FYNNEI. This CDR3 is built from 14 residues. V shed 11 bases and J 1 base; nucleotides not matched to a gene: 8. In DNA form, the CDR3 reads TGTGCCGGGGATAGCGGGGTCCGCACAGATACGCAGTATTTT. Amino acid sequence: CAGDSGVRTDTQYF.

Many counts were recorded for this clonotype. The junction does not match germline at one end; this may be a read error. The V gene is TRBV10-2, the J gene TRBJ2-7; D uncertain. This CDR3 spans 15 amino acids. Germline V CDR1 and CDR2: WSHSY, SAAADI. Written as DNA, the CDR3 is TGCGCCAGCAGGGAGTTCGGTAGCAGAACCTACGAGCAGTACTTC. Translation: CASREFGSRTYEQYF.